Only one count was recorded for the clone carrying this T cell receptor beta chain. No antigen is known for it. The CDR3 extends over 13 amino acids. Germline V CDR1 and CDR2: SGHAT, FQNNGV. Trimming pared 5 bases from V and 7 bases from J, leaving 14 bases between. This entry is derived from a study of cytomegalovirus exposure and HLA in healthy donors. Study-level points and caveats: As a later analysis showed, several of the most significant clusters appeared to be linked to common viral pathogens. Across all donors, roughly uniform sequencing depth was an assumption of the presence/absence analyses. Some V segments, TRBV6-2 and TRBV6-3 among them, were indistinguishable and were therefore excluded. It was confirmed in vitro that a few of the CMV-associated chains were specific for CMV antigens.

The PCR ran on 60 Vbeta and 13 Jbeta primers. The table came from immunoSEQ multiplex PCR; TCRdb's copy has only in-frame clones and leaves some out. The sample contains about 190,000 clones, around 75% of which appear only once. The rearrangement uses TRBV11-2 and TRBJ1-2; D remains unclear. This sequence originates from a woman aged 45 to 65 in good health and CMV-seronegative. The sequenced material came from PBMCs. This CDR3 reads CASSRTNAGGYTF. The CDR3 DNA sequence: TGTGCCAGCAGCCGGACTAACGCGGGTGGCTACACCTTC. Full variable domain (remainder filled in from reference TRBV11-2 and TRBJ1-2): EAGVAQSPRYKIIEKRQSVAFWCNPISGHATLYWYQQILGQGPKLLIQFQNNGVVDDSQLPKDRFSAERLKGVDSTLKIQPAKLEDSAVYLCASSRTNAGGYTFGSGTRLTVV.